This TCR beta chain appears in the sequencing data of a study of Graves' ophthalmopathy and Graves' hyperthyroidism (dated by TCRdb to between 2018 and 2020). Some background on the complete study: Peripheral blood samples were taken at the time of initial diagnosis, before any treatment was given. The study used TCR beta repertoire signatures to distinguish Graves' ophthalmopathy from Graves' hyperthyroidism and to predict progression to ophthalmopathy. An independent validation cohort comprised 18 hyperthyroidism patients and 15 to 17 patients who later progressed from hyperthyroidism to ophthalmopathy. After sampling, hyperthyroidism patients received methimazole starting at 30 mg daily, and ophthalmopathy patients received high-dose intravenous methylprednisolone. To explore V-J signatures that separate ophthalmopathy from hyperthyroidism, a discovery set of around 97 patients was enrolled, consisting of approximately 45 with ophthalmopathy and fewer than 60 with stable hyperthyroidism. In total, 135 blood samples were TCR-sequenced: approximately 42 ophthalmopathy, some 72 hyperthyroidism and some 17 hyperthyroidism-to-ophthalmopathy patients. In over 5 hyperthyroidism patients, the T-cell repertoire of thyroid tissue was compared with the T-cell repertoire of blood. Overall study results and their limits: In cross-validation, the 13-signature model distinguished ophthalmopathy from stable hyperthyroidism with just over 85% sensitivity and around 81% specificity, and in the test set the corresponding values were approximately 80% and 75%. Sample size was not statistically predetermined, and group allocation was not concealed from the investigators. In validation, the model predicted ophthalmopathy progression with less than 71% sensitivity and 72.22% specificity; about a dozen predicted patients were CT-confirmed with GO in a median of about 6.2 months. Most expanded thyroid clonotypes with a frequency above 0.001 also appeared in blood, which suggests that blood repertoires may reflect the immune response in the thyroid.

Remarks on this clonotype: Which antigen it targets is not known. Nothing much larger sits one base from this clone, and base qualities are not available.

Patients with ophthalmopathy had moderately to severely active disease, with a Clinical Activity Score of 3 or more, a NOSPECS grade of 4 or more, and a disease duration of less than 3 months. Patients with other autoimmune diseases, uncontrolled infections, pregnancy or lactation were excluded. Clinical symptoms, serum thyroxine, TRAb, thyroid ultrasound and orbital computed tomography formed the basis of the diagnosis. Using Ficoll-Paque density gradient centrifugation, PBMCs were isolated from about 10 ml of fresh peripheral blood. Total RNA was extracted with Trizol reagent and quality-checked on an Agilent 2100 Bioanalyzer. The CDR3 runs 15 residues from the cysteine to the phenylalanine. CDR3 DNA only is kept here, 45 bases in frame from base 1. Here V drops 4 bases and J drops 4 bases, and the junction holds 5 bases not matched to any gene. CDR1 is given as MGHDK and CDR2 as SYGVNS, both from the germline V gene.

For repertoire sequencing, TCR beta CDR3 regions were amplified from RNA transcripts. A first-round RT-PCR used HTBI primers with the Qiagen OneStep RT-PCR kit, followed by a second-round multiplex PCR, size selection and purification. Libraries were sequenced on an Illumina HiSeq2000 using paired-end 100 bp reads. Per the authors' processing: SOAPnuke was used for read processing, and reads with adapters, uncalled bases, a mean Phred below 15, or no exact constant-primer or identifier match were discarded. High-quality paired reads were merged with COPE v1.2.5. Each unique nucleotide sequence was treated as a clonotype, and MiTCR v1.1 was used to align the clonotypes to the IMGT TRB V, D and J references. Analysis was restricted to V-J combinations with a frequency above 0.0001, which covered roughly 99% of repertoires. A TCR clonal expansion and chaos score per V-J combination was defined as the ratio of F50 clonal expansion to chaos observed in the TCRdist matrix. Welch's t-statistics and random forest were used to narrow the features down to over ten V-J combinations, which were then fed into a naive Bayes classifier. The similarity between thyroid and blood repertoires was quantified using the Morisita-Horn index. TCRdb reworked the public reads: Q25 trimming with fastp, MiXCR clone assembly, productive beta chains retained. Rows with one shared CDR3 protein collapse into an entry with the most common genes and DNA. The V and J calls and clone size are TCRdb's, not the authors'. This sample holds around 600,000 distinct CDR3 sequences; over 40% were observed only once. 3.3% of the sample goes to the ten largest clones.

The material sequenced was peripheral blood. Rearrangement joined TRBV25-1 to TRBJ1-2; TRBD1 fits 11 bases in the junction. The TCR sequence derives from an adult man with Graves' ophthalmopathy. The CDR3 in this case is CASSARDRGTYGYTF. The nucleotide sequence reads TGTGCCAGCAGTGCCCGGGACAGGGGGACCTATGGCTACACCTTC.